This entry features one T cell receptor (beta chain) sequence. Its target antigen remains unknown. Within one base of it there is no much larger clone, and no base qualities were kept. Healthy HIV-negative adults with no recently reported acute infections or vaccinations were included as donors. Every donor was a Caucasian adult residing in Nashville, Tennessee, USA. In the unsorted samples, 90 million or so PBMCs were counted, and genomic DNA was extracted using the QIAamp DNA Blood Mini kit. Blood was obtained by leukapheresis, after which PBMCs were separated by Ficoll-Histopaque density gradient centrifugation and cryopreserved in liquid nitrogen vapor phase. TCR CDR3 regions were amplified from genomic DNA by multiplex PCR using the deep immunoSEQ assay. For each cell subset, the extracted genomic DNA was distributed evenly across all wells of several immunoSEQ 96-well plates, and each plate served as one replicate. Each replicate PCR for unsorted PBMC received 250 to 300 ng genomic DNA, equal to about 30,000 T cell genomes. Genomic DNA from unsorted PBMC was sequenced over ten immunoSEQ deep assay plates. Purified libraries were quantified with a Qubit 3.0 fluorometer, sized on a Bioanalyzer 2100, and re-quantified with the KAPA Library Quantification kit. Every immunoSEQ 96-well plate was sequenced on a separate single-read 150-cycle Illumina NextSeq 550 flow cell. Processing in the source paper ran as follows. Because the immunoSEQ output held only junctional sequences and lacked quality scores, the filtering could not match the filtering applied to full-length reads. Sequences were annotated with PyIR, a Python wrapper for IgBLAST v1.9, using IMGT germline references to assign V/J genes and CDR3. Reads were filtered out if the reads had weak V/J assignments (E-value above 1e-6), no CDR3, stop codons, out-of-frame junctions, or ambiguous translated residues. V3J clonotypes were defined as sequences sharing an identical inferred V gene, J gene, and CDR3 amino acid sequence. Percentage overlap between repertoires was calculated by dividing the number of shared unique clonotypes by the size of the smaller repertoire. Three approaches were used to assess repertoire richness: RTK rarefaction, the Chao1 estimator, and Recon v2.1 estimates of unobserved clonotypes. TCRdb took over this immuneACCESS table, retaining in-frame rearrangements with V and J assigned. Such tables are incomplete; in checked studies, under half of the missing clones stem from an unresolved V gene, and the remainder is unexplained. V and J calls and clone size are copied from that table; D and trimming were computed from the DNA. The sample profile shows about 460,000 clones; around 77% of them were found once. The ten largest clonotypes hold around 11% of the sample.

V and J are truncated by 0 bases and 5 bases respectively, leaving an intervening sequence of 5 bases. The germline V gene yields SGHRS for CDR1 and YFSETQ for CDR2. Reading from cysteine to phenylalanine, the CDR3 counts 12 amino acids. Only the CDR3 DNA stays, 36 bases, in frame from base 1. This sample stems from a study of shared clonotypes between healthy human individuals (dated by TCRdb to 2019 to 2021). Background for the entire study: A couple of women and a few men aged 18 to 49 years were included in the cohort. To estimate repertoire size and how much clonotypes are shared between individuals, the study performed deep sequencing of blood TCR repertoires from roughly five healthy adults. To increase sequencing depth and limit assay-specific biases, different laboratories used diverse techniques to prepare libraries and sequence TCR repertoires. Per donor, leukapheresis produced somewhere between about 0.9 and 9.5 billion PBMCs. The paper as a whole reports these results and caveats: Sampling was restricted to blood, and TCR repertoires in tissue are likely to differ from TCR repertoires in blood. Pairwise subsampling led to the expectation that sequencing depth would affect the degree of clonotype sharing among donors. The genetic and exposure-history diversity represented was limited by the small number of donors.

The material sequenced was PBMCs. The TCR sequence derives from a woman in her forties in good health. Some clones in this sample may be carry-over from other donors' samples. The sequence links TRBV5-1 to TRBJ2-5; there is no confident call for the D gene. Here is the DNA: TGCGCCAGCAGCTTGGCCGAGGAGACCCAGTACTTC. Translated, this is CASSLAEETQYF.